This T cell receptor beta chain was captured in a study of T cells in Graves' hyperthyroidism and ophthalmopathy. TCR beta CDR3 regions were amplified from RNA. HTBI primers drove first-round RT-PCR of the TCR CDR3. TCRdb ran MiXCR on the multiplex PCR reads and lists one entry per CDR3 protein. There are approximately 360,000 distinct CDR3 sequences in the sample; 15% to 17% occur only once, and 25% to 35% lies in the top ten. About this clonotype itself: The junction departs from the called germline gene at one end, perhaps through a read error.

The receptor was derived from a woman aged 18-35 years with Graves' hyperthyroidism that later progressed to Graves' ophthalmopathy. Sequences were obtained from blood.

CDR3 nucleotide sequence: TGTGCTAGCAGCTTTGTGGCAGGGTCGAACACCGGGGAGCTGTTTTTT. It encodes CASSFVAGSNTGELFF. J is TRBJ2-2 and V is TRBV7-7, with a possible D match to TRBD1 (5 bases). The V gene's germline CDR1 is SSHAT and CDR2 FNYEAQ (reference sequence). The CDR3 totals 16 residues.